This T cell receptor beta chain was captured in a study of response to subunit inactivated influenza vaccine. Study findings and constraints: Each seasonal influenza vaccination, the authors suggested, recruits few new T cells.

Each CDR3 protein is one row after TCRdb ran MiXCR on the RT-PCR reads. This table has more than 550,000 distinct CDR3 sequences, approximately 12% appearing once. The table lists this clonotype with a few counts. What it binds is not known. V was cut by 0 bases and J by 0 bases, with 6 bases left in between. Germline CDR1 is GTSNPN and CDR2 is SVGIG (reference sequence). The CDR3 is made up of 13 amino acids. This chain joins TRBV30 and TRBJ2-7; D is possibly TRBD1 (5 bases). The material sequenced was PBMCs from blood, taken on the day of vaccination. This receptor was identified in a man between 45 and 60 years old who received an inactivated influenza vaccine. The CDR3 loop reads CAWSVDSSYEQYF. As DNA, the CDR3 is TGTGCCTGGAGTGTAGACAGCTCCTACGAGCAGTACTTC.